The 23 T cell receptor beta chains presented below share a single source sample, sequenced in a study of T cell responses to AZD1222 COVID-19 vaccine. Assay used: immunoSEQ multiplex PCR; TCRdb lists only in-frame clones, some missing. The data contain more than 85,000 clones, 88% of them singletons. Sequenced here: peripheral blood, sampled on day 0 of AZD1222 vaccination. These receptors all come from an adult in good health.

The CDR3 loop is CASSLSGDSYEQYF. CDR3 nucleotides: TGTGCCAGCAGTTTGTCCGGAGACTCCTACGAGCAGTACTTC. The chain has TRBV27 and TRBJ2-7, with no clear D. CDR1 is MNHEY and CDR2 is SMNVEV in the germline V gene (reference sequence). The V end was cut by 3 bases, the J end by 0 bases, with 9 bases between. The CDR3 spans 14 residues.

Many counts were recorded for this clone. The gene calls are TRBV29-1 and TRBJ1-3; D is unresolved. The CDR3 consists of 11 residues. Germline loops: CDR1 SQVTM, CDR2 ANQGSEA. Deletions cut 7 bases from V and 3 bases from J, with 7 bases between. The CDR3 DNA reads TGCAGCGGTTTTTATGGAAACACCATATATTTT. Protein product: CSGFYGNTIYF.

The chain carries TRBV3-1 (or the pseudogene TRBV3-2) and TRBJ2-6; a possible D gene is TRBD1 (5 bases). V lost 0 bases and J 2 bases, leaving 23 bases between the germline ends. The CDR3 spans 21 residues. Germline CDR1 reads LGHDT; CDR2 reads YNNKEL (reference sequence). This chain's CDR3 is CASSQDWGSSAGNAGANVLTF. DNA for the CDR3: TGTGCCAGCAGCCAAGACTGGGGTTCGAGTGCAGGGAATGCTGGGGCCAACGTCCTGACTTTC.

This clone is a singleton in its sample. Here the CDR3 reads CASSPTDSFSPLHF. The DNA for the CDR3 is TGCGCCAGCAGCCCCACAGACAGCTTCTCACCCCTCCACTTT. The chain employs TRBV5-1 and TRBJ1-6, with a tentative D call TRBD1 (5 bases). Germline CDR1 reads SGHRS; CDR2 reads YFSETQ. CDR3 size: 14 residues. V gave up 4 bases and J gave up 10 bases, with 15 bases separating them.

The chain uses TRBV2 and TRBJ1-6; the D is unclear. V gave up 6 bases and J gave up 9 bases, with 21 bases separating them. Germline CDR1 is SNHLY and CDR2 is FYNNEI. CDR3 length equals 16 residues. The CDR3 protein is CASSVIPTRSGSPLHF. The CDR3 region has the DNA TGTGCCAGCAGCGTTATCCCCACAAGAAGCGGTTCACCCCTCCACTTT.

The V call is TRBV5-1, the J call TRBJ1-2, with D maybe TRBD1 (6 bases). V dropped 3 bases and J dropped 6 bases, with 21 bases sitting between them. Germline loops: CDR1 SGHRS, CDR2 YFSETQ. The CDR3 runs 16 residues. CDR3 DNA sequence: TGCGCCAGCAGCTCAGGACAAAGGGGGTCTCATGATGGCTACACCTTC. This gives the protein CASSSGQRGSHDGYTF.

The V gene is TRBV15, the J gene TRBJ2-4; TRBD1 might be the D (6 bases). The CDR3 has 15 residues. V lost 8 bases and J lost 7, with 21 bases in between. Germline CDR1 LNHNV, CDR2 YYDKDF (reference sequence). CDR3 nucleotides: TGTGCCACCGGGCGGCAGGGGAAGAGTTTTAACATTCAGTACTTC. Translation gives CATGRQGKSFNIQYF.

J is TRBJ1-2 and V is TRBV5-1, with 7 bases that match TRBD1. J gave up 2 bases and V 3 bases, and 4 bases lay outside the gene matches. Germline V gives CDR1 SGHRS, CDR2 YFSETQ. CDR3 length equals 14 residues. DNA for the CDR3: TGCGCCAGCAGCTGGGACAGCCCCAACTATGGCTACACCTTC. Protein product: CASSWDSPNYGYTF.

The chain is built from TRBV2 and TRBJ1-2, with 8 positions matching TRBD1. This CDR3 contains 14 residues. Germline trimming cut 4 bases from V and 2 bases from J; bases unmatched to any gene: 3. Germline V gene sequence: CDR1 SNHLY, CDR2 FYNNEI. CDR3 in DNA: TGTGCCAGCAGTGTAGGGACAGGAAACTATGGCTACACCTTC. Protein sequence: CASSVGTGNYGYTF.

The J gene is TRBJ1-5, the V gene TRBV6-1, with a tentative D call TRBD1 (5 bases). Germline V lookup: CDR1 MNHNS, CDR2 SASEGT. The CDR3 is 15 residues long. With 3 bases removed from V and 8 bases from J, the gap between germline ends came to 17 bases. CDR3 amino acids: CASSDLSGGIKPQHF. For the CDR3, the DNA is TGTGCCAGCAGTGATCTTTCTGGGGGGATTAAGCCCCAGCATTTT.

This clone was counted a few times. The CDR3, as DNA: TGTGCCAGCAAAATGAGGATAACGGCCTATGGCTACACCTTC. Translating it yields CASKMRITAYGYTF. V is TRBV7-2 and J is TRBJ1-2; no clear D gene. CDR1 and CDR2 from the germline V gene are SGHTA and FQGNSA. The CDR3 consists of 14 residues. Trimming removed 7 bases from V and 4 bases from J, with 16 bases in between.

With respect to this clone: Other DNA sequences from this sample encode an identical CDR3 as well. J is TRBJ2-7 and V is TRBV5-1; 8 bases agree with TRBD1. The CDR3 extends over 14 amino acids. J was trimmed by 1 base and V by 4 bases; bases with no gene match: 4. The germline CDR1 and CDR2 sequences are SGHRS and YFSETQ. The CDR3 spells CASSLGQGSYEQYF. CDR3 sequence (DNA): TGCGCCAGCAGCCTAGGACAGGGTTCCTACGAGCAGTACTTC.

The CDR3 sequence: CAWSPAAYTDTQYF. CDR3 nucleotides: TGTGCCTGGAGCCCAGCGGCTTACACAGATACGCAGTATTTT. This chain uses TRBV30 with TRBJ2-3, with D maybe TRBD2 (5 bases). The length of the CDR3 is 14 residues. V was clipped by 3 bases and J by 2 bases, with 12 bases between them. The germline V gene encodes CDR1 GTSNPN and CDR2 SVGIG (reference sequence).

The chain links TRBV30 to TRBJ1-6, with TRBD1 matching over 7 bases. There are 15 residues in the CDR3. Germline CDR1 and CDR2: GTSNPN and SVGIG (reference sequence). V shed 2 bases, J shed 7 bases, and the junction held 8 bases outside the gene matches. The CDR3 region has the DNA TGTGCCTGGAGTACTCGAGACAGGGTGAATTCACCCCTCCACTTT. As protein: CAWSTRDRVNSPLHF. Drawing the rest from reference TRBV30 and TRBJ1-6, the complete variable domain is SQTIHQWPATLVQPVGSPLSLECTVEGTSNPNLYWYRQAAGRGLQLLFYSVGIGQISSEVPQNLSASRPQDRQFILSSKKLLLSDSGFYLCAWSTRDRVNSPLHFGNGTRLTVT.

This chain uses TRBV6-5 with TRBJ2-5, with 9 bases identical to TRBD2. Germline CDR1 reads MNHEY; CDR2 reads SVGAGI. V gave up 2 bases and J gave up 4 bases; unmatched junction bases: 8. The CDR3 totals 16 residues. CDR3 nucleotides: TGTGCCAGCAGTTACGGGGCGGGAGGGCCCGGAGAGACCCAGTACTTC. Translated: CASSYGAGGPGETQYF.

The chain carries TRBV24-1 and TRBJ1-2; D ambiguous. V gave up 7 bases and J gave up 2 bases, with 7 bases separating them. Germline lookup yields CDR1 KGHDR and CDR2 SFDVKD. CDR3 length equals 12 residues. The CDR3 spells CATSPSNYGYTF. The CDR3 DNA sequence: TGTGCCACCAGCCCTTCAAACTATGGCTACACCTTC.

CDR3 loop: CASSVGRRTDTQYF. The CDR3 DNA reads TGTGCCAGCAGCGTAGGGCGTCGCACAGATACGCAGTATTTT. V usage is TRBV9 and J usage is TRBJ2-3, with D unclear. Germline values: CDR1 SGDLS, CDR2 YYNGEE. V lost 0 bases and J 1 base, leaving 6 bases between the germline ends. CDR3 length: 14 amino acids.

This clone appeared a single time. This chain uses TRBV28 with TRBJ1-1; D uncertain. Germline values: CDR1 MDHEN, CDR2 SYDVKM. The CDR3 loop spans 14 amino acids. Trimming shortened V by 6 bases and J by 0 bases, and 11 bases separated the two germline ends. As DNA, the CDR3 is TGTGCCAGCAGCGAGGGCGGAATGAACACTGAAGCTTTCTTT. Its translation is CASSEGGMNTEAFF.

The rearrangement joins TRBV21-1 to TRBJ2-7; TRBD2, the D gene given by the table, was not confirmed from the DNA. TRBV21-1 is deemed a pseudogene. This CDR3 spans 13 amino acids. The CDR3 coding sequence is TGTGCCAGCAGCAAAGTCGGGGCCTACGAGCAGTACTTC. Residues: CASSKVGAYEQYF.

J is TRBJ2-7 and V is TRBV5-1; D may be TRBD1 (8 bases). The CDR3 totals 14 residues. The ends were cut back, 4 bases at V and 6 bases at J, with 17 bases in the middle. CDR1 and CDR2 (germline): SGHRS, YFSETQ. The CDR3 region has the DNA TGCGCCAGCAGCGGGGGGGACAGGTCTTCCGAGCAGTACTTC. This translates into CASSGGDRSSEQYF.

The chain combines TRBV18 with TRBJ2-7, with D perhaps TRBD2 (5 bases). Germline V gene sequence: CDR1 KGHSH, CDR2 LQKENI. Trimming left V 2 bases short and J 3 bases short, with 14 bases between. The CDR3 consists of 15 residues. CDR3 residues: CASSPNGLGLYEQYF. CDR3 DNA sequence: TGTGCCAGCTCACCAAACGGACTCGGTCTCTACGAGCAGTACTTC.

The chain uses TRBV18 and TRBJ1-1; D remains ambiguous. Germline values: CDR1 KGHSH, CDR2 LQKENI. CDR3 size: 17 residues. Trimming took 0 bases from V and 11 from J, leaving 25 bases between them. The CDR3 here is CASSPPKLIVRYISAFF. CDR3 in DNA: TGTGCCAGCTCACCACCTAAGTTGATAGTCCGATATATAAGCGCTTTCTTT.

This CDR3 reads CATLDRQNTEAFF. The CDR3 DNA is TGTGCCACGCTGGACAGACAGAACACTGAAGCTTTCTTT. The V call is TRBV6-5, the J call TRBJ1-1; D is possibly TRBD1 (6 bases). The CDR3 length is 13 residues. The germline gives CDR1 MNHEY, CDR2 SVGAGI. Trimming removed 10 bases from V and 1 base from J, with 13 bases in between.